Below, 14 T cell receptor beta chains from the same sample are listed, as sequenced in a study of blood T cell repertoires in COVID-19. Clones were sequenced by immunoSEQ multiplex PCR, and TCRdb holds only the in-frame ones, with some missing. The sample contains 210,000 or so clones, 84% of which appear only once. The sample was peripheral blood. All receptors come from a woman in her forties or fifties with active or convalescent COVID-19.

The chain has TRBV5-6 and TRBJ2-7; TRBD1 matches 7 bases. Unmatched junction bases numbered 12, after V lost 4 bases and J lost 2 bases. Germline CDR1 is SGHDT and CDR2 is YYEEEE. The CDR3 extends over 16 amino acids. The CDR3 region has the DNA TGTGCCAGCAGCGCCCTTGGGTCAGGGGGTGCCTACGAGCAGTACTTC. Translating it yields CASSALGSGGAYEQYF.

V usage is TRBV24-1 and J usage is TRBJ2-3, with 9 bases lining up with TRBD1. Trimming removed 7 bases from V and 1 base from J; junction bases left unmatched: 11. Germline loops: CDR1 KGHDR, CDR2 SFDVKD. The CDR3 is 17 amino acids. The CDR3 protein is CATSPGTGLYGTDTQYF. In nucleotides, the CDR3 is TGTGCCACCAGCCCTGGGACAGGGCTTTATGGCACAGATACGCAGTATTTT.

Only one count was recorded for this clone. The chain joins TRBV13 to TRBJ2-3, with 8 bases aligning to TRBD2. V lost 3 bases and J lost 4; bases outside the gene matches: 6. Germline CDR1 and CDR2: PRHDT and FYEKMQ (reference sequence). There are 15 residues in the CDR3. The chain's CDR3 is CASSFRASGSDTQYF. CDR3 bases: TGTGCCAGCAGCTTCCGGGCTAGCGGGTCAGATACGCAGTATTTT.

The chain has TRBV5-1 and TRBJ1-4, with D perhaps matching TRBD1 (5 bases). The CDR3 runs 14 residues. Germline loops: CDR1 SGHRS, CDR2 YFSETQ. V gave up 0 bases and J gave up 6 bases, with 9 bases separating them. CDR3 region: CASSLDQGYEKLFF. The CDR3 DNA follows: TGCGCCAGCAGCTTGGATCAGGGTTATGAAAAACTGTTTTTT.

The chain has TRBV25-1 and TRBJ1-1, with D possibly matching TRBD1 (5 bases). Germline CDR1 reads MGHDK; CDR2 reads SYGVNS. The CDR3 length is 16 residues. Trimming took 0 bases from V and 7 from J, leaving 18 bases between them. CDR3 bases: TGTGCCAGCAGTGAATACCCCACGGGGGGATCTCGTGAAGCTTTCTTT. Residues: CASSEYPTGGSREAFF.

The J gene is TRBJ2-1, the V gene TRBV14; TRBD1 might be the D (6 bases). The germline CDR1 and CDR2 sequences are SGHDN and FVKESK. The CDR3 is made up of 15 amino acids. The V end lost 3 bases, the J end lost 5 bases, and 14 bases lay between the germline ends. This chain's CDR3 is CASSQTRTVNNEQFF. The CDR3 DNA sequence: TGTGCCAGCAGCCAGACCAGGACAGTAAACAATGAGCAGTTCTTC. The whole variable domain, filled in from reference TRBV14 and TRBJ2-1, reads EAGVTQFPSHSVIEKGQTVTLRCDPISGHDNLYWYRRVMGKEIKFLLHFVKESKQDESGMPNNRFLAERTGGTYSTLKVQPAELEDSGVYFCASSQTRTVNNEQFFGPGTRLTVL.

The gene calls are TRBV5-1 and TRBJ1-2; TRBD1 aligns across 9 bases. The CDR3 runs to 14 residues. Per the germline V gene, CDR1 is SGHRS and CDR2 is YFSETQ. The J segment lost 6 bases and the V segment lost 0 bases, leaving 3 bases of the junction unmatched. The CDR3 nucleotides are TGCGCCAGCAGCTTGGGGACAGGGGTACATGGCTACACCTTC. Translating gives CASSLGTGVHGYTF.

CDR3 sequence: CASSRSSGTSYNEQFF. The DNA of the CDR3 is TGCGCCAGCAGTCGATCTAGCGGGACCTCCTACAATGAGCAGTTCTTC. The gene calls are TRBV4-1 and TRBJ2-1; the match to TRBD2 covers 9 bases. Trimming cost V 6 bases and J 0 bases; bases outside gene matches: 6. CDR3 length: 16 residues. Germline V gene sequence: CDR1 MGHRA, CDR2 YSYEKL.

For this clone: A junction end diverges from the germline sequence, so it may reflect a read error. Within the sample, other DNA sequences also encode this same CDR3. V and J are TRBV7-2 and TRBJ2-7, with TRBD2 as a possible D gene (8 bases). Looked up from germline, CDR1 is SGHTA and CDR2 is FQGNSA. This CDR3 is 14 amino acids long. CDR3: CASSLAGQSYEQYF. In DNA form, the CDR3 reads TGTGCCAGTAGCTTAGCGGGACAGTCCTACGAGCAGTACTTC.

The chain uses TRBV4-1 and TRBJ2-7; weak D call: TRBD1 (6 bases). V lost 1 base to trimming and J lost 1 base, with 11 bases between them. The CDR3 contains 15 residues. The germline V gene has CDR1 MGHRA and CDR2 YSYEKL. The CDR3 loop is CASSQGGQGSYEQYF. CDR3 nucleotides: TGCGCCAGCAGCCAAGGGGGGCAGGGGTCCTACGAGCAGTACTTC.

The gene calls are TRBV27 and TRBJ2-3; D might be TRBD1 (5 bases). The V gene lost 6 bases and the J gene lost 8 bases, with 15 bases spanning the gap. CDR1 MNHEY and CDR2 SMNVEV come from the germline V gene (reference sequence). The CDR3 consists of 13 residues. The CDR3 DNA sequence: TGTGCCAGCAGCCGAAGACAGTCGGGTACGCAGTATTTT. This codes for CASSRRQSGTQYF.

The chain links TRBV7-2 to TRBJ2-4, with a possible D match to TRBD1 (6 bases). CDR1 is SGHTA and CDR2 is FQGNSA in the germline V gene. The CDR3 sequence is 16 residues long. The germline V and J ends were trimmed by 4 bases and 2 bases, with 15 bases remaining between them. The CDR3 loop is CASSSQGPRPKNIQYF. In DNA form, the CDR3 reads TGTGCCAGCAGCTCACAGGGACCACGTCCCAAAAACATTCAGTACTTC.

CDR3 loop: CASSLDRYSYEQYV. Here the CDR3 DNA reads TGTGCCAGCAGCTTAGACAGATATTCCTACGAGCAGTACGTC. V gene TRBV7-8 combines with J gene TRBJ2-7; D is undetermined. In germline, CDR1 is SGHVS, CDR2 FQNEAQ. The V end lost 1 base, the J end lost 1 base, and 8 bases lay between the germline ends. The CDR3 totals 14 residues.

The CDR3 region is CASSLVGSGNTIYF. CDR3 nucleotides: TGTGCCAGCAGCTTGGTCGGGTCTGGAAACACCATATATTTT. The gene calls are TRBV5-6 and TRBJ1-3; D unresolved. The V end lost 0 bases, the J end lost 1 base, and 5 bases lay between the germline ends. Germline CDR1 and CDR2: SGHDT and YYEEEE. The CDR3 spans 14 residues.